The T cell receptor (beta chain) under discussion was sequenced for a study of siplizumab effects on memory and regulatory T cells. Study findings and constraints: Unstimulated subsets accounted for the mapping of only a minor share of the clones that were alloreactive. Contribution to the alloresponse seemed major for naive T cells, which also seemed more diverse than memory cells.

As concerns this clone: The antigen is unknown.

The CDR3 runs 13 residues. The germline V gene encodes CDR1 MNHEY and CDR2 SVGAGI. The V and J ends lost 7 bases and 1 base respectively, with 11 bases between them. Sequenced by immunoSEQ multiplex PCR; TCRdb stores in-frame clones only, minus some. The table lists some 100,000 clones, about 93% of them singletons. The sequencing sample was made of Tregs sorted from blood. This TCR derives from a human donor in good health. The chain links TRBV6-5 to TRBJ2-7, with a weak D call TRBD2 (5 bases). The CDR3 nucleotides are TGTGCCAGCATCCCTCGAGGGTCCTACGAGCAGTACTTC. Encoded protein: CASIPRGSYEQYF.